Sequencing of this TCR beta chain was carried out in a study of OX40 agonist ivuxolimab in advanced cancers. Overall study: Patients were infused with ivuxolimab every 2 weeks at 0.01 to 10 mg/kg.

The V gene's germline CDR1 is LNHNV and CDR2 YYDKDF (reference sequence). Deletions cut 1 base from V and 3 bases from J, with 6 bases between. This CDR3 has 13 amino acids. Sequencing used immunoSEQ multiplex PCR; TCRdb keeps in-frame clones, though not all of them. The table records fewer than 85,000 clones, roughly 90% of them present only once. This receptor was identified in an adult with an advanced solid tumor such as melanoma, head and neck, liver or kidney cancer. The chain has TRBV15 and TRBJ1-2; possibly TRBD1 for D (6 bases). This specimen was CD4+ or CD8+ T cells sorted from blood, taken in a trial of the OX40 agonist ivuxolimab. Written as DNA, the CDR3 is TGTGCCACCAGCAGAGGGACAGACTATGGCTACACCTTC. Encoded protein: CATSRGTDYGYTF.